This T cell receptor beta chain comes out of a study of blood T cell repertoires in COVID-19 (dated by TCRdb to 2020 to 2021). At the level of the whole study: Samples from collaborators originated in the United States, Italy and Spain and spanned both the acute and convalescent phases of COVID-19. Where HLA class I and class II types were available, the types were taken from metadata supplied by the sample provider, not from assay-based typing. The prospective study material was composed of cDNA or gDNA derived from T cells, B-cell-depleted T cells, or PBMCs. Samples were obtained from the ongoing ImmuneRACE study (first 160 participants) and from 1,200 or so subjects provided by 6 global collaborators. The dataset comprised deeply sampled blood TCRbeta repertoires from subjects exposed to, actively infected with, or recovered from COVID-19. The sample metadata nearly always contained a de-identified subject ID, COVID-19 status, age in years and sex. The repertoires were made available in a free public database intended to serve as a resource for research on the immune response to SARS-CoV-2.

Collaborating institutions collected whole blood in K2EDTA tubes following their own protocols. For TCRbeta analysis, collaborators shipped samples as frozen whole blood, isolated PBMCs, or DNA extracted from either of those sample types. TCRbeta CDR3 regions were amplified from genomic DNA by means of the immunoSEQ Assay, a bias-controlled multiplex PCR. Turning to the authors' computational methods: The number of nucleated cells in each sample was estimated by amplification of reference gene primers within the assay. To quantify the absolute abundance of each unique TCRbeta CDR3 rearrangement, sequence reads were collapsed and filtered. Productive Simpson clonality was computed per sample as the square root of Simpson's diversity index over productive rearrangements. Imported from immuneACCESS, the table was reduced by TCRdb to in-frame sequences with V and J called. These copies leave out some clones; in studies compared against another copy, an unresolved V gene accounts for under half, and the cause of the remainder is not known. V and J calls and clone size are given by that table; D and trimming were obtained from the DNA. The sample table records over 100,000 clones; 75% to 90% of these occur just once. The ten most abundant clones make up almost 4.5% of the sample.

CDR1 and CDR2, per the germline V gene, are SGHTS and YDEGEE. V drops 0 bases and J drops 8 bases, leaving 14 bases in between. The CDR3 spans 15 residues, from the cysteine through the phenylalanine. Just CDR3 DNA is preserved here, 45 bases in frame from base 1. A note on this clone: Its antigen is not yet known. Base qualities are not recorded, but no much larger clone differs from it by a single base.

Summary of the overall study and its limitations: How much clinical and demographic metadata was included differed by source and by participant, and the metadata was provided uncurated.

Material for sequencing was peripheral blood. This receptor was obtained from a man aged 40-55 years with acute or convalescent COVID-19. Here the chain combines TRBV5-8 and TRBJ1-4; 6 matching bases give a weak D call of TRBD1. The CDR3 is CASSLGQEGTEKLFF. The DNA sequence is as follows: TGTGCCAGCAGCTTGGGACAGGAAGGCACGGAAAAACTGTTTTTT.